The rows below give T cell receptor beta chains drawn from one sample of a study of T cell responses to AZD1222 COVID-19 vaccine. TCRdb's table, derived via immunoSEQ multiplex PCR, lists solely in-frame clones and lacks some. This table holds some 120,000 clones, over 90% found once. The source material was peripheral blood, sampled on day 0 of AZD1222 vaccination. The origin of the receptors is an adult in good health. Each CDR3 is given with its conserved first and last residue. The D gene is left open where the match is weak. Some rows have no size entry. The others give once, few or many, or a class for an expanded clone.

NA	TRBV7-9	TRBJ1-6	TRBD1	CASSLQGASNSPLHF	TGTGCCAGCAGCTTACAGGGGGCCTCGAATTCACCCCTCCACTTT
once	TRBV30	TRBJ1-5	NA	CAWSVVGGNQPQHF	TGTGCCTGGAGTGTAGTTGGTGGCAATCAGCCCCAGCATTTT
NA	TRBV6-2/TRBV6-3	TRBJ1-1	NA	CASSLGGANTEAFF	TGTGCCAGCAGTCTCGGCGGGGCAAACACTGAAGCTTTCTTT
once	TRBV3-1/TRBV3-2	TRBJ1-2	NA	CASSQGTGTGTYGYTF	TGTGCCAGCAGCCAAGGTACCGGGACGGGGACCTATGGCTACACCTTC
few	TRBV9	TRBJ1-1	NA	CASSVAGEENTEAFF	TGTGCCAGCAGCGTAGCGGGGGAAGAGAACACTGAAGCTTTCTTT
NA	TRBV6-1	TRBJ2-5	NA	CASSEAFLTKETQYF	TGTGCCAGCAGTGAAGCTTTTCTTACTAAAGAGACCCAGTACTTC
NA	TRBV10-3	TRBJ2-3	TRBD2	CAISEQGGSGGTDTQYF	TGTGCCATCAGTGAGCAAGGAGGGAGCGGGGGGACAGATACGCAGTATTTT
NA	TRBV29-1	TRBJ1-1	NA	CSSWTPVGGEAFF	TGCAGCTCATGGACACCCGTAGGGGGTGAAGCTTTCTTT
NA	TRBV19	TRBJ1-3	NA	CASATGLHSGNTIYF	TGTGCCAGTGCGACGGGGCTCCACTCTGGAAACACCATATATTTT
NA	TRBV9	TRBJ1-1	NA	CASSVGQRNTEAFF	TGTGCCAGCAGCGTCGGACAGCGGAACACTGAAGCTTTCTTT
NA	TRBV15	TRBJ2-6	NA	CATSRDSHSGANVLTF	TGTGCCACCAGCAGAGATTCACACTCTGGGGCCAACGTCCTGACTTTC
NA	TRBV11-2	TRBJ2-7	NA	CASSLETSHEQYF	TGTGCCAGCAGCTTAGAAACCTCACACGAGCAGTACTTC
NA	TRBV4-1	TRBJ1-6	NA	CASSPTRTALNSPLHF	TGCGCCAGCAGCCCGACCCGGACAGCCCTTAATTCACCCCTCCACTTT